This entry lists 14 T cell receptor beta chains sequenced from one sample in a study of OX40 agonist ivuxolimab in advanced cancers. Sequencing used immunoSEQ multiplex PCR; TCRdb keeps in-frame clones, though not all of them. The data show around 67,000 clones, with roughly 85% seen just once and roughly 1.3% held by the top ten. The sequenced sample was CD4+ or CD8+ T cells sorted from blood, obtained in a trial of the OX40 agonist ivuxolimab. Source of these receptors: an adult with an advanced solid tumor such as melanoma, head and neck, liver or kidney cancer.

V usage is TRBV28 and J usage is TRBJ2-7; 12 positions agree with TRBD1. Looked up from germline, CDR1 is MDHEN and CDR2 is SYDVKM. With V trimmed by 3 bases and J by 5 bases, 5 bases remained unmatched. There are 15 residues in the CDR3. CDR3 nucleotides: TGTGCCAGCAGTTTGTGGGACAGGGGGCTGGACGAGCAGTACTTC. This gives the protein CASSLWDRGLDEQYF.

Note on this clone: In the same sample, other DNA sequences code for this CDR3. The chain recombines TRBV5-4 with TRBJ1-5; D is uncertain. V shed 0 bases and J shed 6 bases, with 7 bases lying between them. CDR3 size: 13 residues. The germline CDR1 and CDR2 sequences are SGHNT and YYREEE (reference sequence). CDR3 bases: TGTGCCAGCAGCTTGGCCGGAGGTCAGCCCCAGCATTTT. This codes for CASSLAGGQPQHF.

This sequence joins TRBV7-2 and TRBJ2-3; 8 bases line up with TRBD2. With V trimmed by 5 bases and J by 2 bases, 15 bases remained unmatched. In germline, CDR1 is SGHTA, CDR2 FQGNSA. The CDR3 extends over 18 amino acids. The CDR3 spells CASSPSGNSGVNTDTQYF. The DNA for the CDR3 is TGTGCCAGCAGCCCGTCCGGGAATAGCGGGGTAAACACAGATACGCAGTATTTT. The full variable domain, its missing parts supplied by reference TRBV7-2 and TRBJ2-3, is GAGVSQSPSNKVTEKGKDVELRCDPISGHTALYWYRQSLGQGLEFLIYFQGNSAPDKSGLPSDRFSAERTGGSVSTLTIQRTQQEDSAVYLCASSPSGNSGVNTDTQYFGPGTRLTVL.

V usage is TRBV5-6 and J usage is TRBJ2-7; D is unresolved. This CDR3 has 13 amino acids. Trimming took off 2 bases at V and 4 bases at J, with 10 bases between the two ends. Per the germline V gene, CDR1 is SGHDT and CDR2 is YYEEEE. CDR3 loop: CASSFDPSYEQYF. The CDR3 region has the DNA TGTGCCAGCAGCTTTGATCCGTCTTACGAGCAGTACTTC.

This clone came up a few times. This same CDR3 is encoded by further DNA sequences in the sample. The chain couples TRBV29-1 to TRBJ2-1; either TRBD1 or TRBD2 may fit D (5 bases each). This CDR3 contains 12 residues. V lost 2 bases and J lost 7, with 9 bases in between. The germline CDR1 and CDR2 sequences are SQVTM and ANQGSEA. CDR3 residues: CSVEQGPNEQFF. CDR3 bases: TGCAGCGTTGAACAGGGACCAAATGAGCAGTTCTTC.

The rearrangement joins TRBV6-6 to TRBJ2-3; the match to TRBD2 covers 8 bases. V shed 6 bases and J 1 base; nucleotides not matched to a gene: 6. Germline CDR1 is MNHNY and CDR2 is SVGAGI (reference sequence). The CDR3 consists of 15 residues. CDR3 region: CASRSGGPGTDTQYF. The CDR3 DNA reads TGTGCCAGCAGGTCGGGGGGGCCGGGCACAGATACGCAGTATTTT.

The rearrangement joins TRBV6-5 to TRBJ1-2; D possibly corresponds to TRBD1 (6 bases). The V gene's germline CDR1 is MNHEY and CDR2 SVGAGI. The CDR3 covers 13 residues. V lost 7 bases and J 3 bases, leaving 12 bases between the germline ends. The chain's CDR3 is CASISEGDYGYTF. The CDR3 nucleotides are TGTGCCAGCATTTCTGAGGGGGACTATGGCTACACCTTC.

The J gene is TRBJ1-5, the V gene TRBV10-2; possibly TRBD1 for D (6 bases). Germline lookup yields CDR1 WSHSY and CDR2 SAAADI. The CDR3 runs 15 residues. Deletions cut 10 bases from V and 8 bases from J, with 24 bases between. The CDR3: CATTRRQSGGEPQHF. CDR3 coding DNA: TGCGCCACCACCAGACGACAGTCCGGGGGCGAGCCCCAGCATTTT.

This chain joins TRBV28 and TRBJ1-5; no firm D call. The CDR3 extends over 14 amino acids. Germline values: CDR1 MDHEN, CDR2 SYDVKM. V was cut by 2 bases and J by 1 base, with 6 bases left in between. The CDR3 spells CASSLALSNQPQHF. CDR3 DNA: TGTGCCAGCAGTTTAGCTCTGAGCAATCAGCCCCAGCATTTT.

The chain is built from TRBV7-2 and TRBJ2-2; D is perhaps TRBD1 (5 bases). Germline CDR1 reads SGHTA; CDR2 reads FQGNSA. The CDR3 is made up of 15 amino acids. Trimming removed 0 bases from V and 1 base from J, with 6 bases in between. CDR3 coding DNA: TGTGCCAGCAGCTTAGCGGGGCAGAACACCGGGGAGCTGTTTTTT. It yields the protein CASSLAGQNTGELFF.

The CDR3 loop is CASSAPLGTSGYNEQFF. Written as DNA, the CDR3 is TGTGCCAGCAGCGCCCCCCTCGGGACTAGCGGTTACAATGAGCAGTTCTTC. V usage is TRBV9 and J usage is TRBJ2-1; 11 bases map to TRBD2. Germline V gene lookup returns CDR1 SGDLS and CDR2 YYNGEE. With V trimmed by 3 bases and J by 4 bases, 9 bases remained unmatched. This CDR3 comprises 17 residues.

CDR3: CATSRDFGTGSARTGELFF. CDR3 coding DNA: TGTGCCACCAGCAGAGATTTTGGTACAGGCTCTGCGAGAACCGGGGAGCTGTTTTTT. The chain has TRBV15 and TRBJ2-2, with a tentative D call TRBD1 (5 bases). There are 19 residues in the CDR3. In germline, CDR1 is LNHNV, CDR2 YYDKDF (reference sequence). V was pared by 0 bases and J by 5 bases, with 22 bases between.

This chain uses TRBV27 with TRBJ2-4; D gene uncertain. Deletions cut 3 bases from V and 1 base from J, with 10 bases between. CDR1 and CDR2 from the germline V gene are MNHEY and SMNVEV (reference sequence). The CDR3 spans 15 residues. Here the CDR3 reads CASSFIGMAKNIQYF. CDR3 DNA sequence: TGTGCCAGCAGTTTCATCGGCATGGCCAAAAACATTCAGTACTTC.

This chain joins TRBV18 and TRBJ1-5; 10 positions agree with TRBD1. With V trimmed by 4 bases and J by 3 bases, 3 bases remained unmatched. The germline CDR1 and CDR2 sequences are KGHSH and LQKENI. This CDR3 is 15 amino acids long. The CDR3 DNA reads TGTGCCAGCTCACGGACAGGGGGAGACAATCAGCCCCAGCATTTT. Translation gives CASSRTGGDNQPQHF.